This TCR beta chain was sequenced for a study of blood T cell repertoires in COVID-19. About the study: The United States, Italy and Spain were the sources of the acute and convalescent COVID-19 samples. PBMCs, B-cell-depleted T cells, or T cells provided the cDNA or gDNA that made up the material.

The assay was immunoSEQ multiplex PCR, and TCRdb's table has in-frame clones only and misses some. The table includes 95,000 to 150,000 clones, 86% detected once. CDR3 size: 15 residues. Germline V gene sequence: CDR1 MDHEN, CDR2 SYDVKM. V shed 5 bases, J shed 8 bases, and the junction held 13 bases outside the gene matches. This TCR was recovered from a man aged 35-49 years with acute or convalescent COVID-19. The chain is built from TRBV28 and TRBJ1-1, with 8 bases lining up with TRBD1. The source material was peripheral blood. The CDR3 region has the DNA TGTGCCAGCAGTGGACAAACAGGGGGTTTCAGAGAAGCTTTCTTT. This codes for CASSGQTGGFREAFF.